This T cell receptor (beta chain) derives from a study of blood T cell repertoires in COVID-19. Libraries were prepared by immunoSEQ multiplex PCR; TCRdb keeps only in-frame clonotypes and omits some of them. There are 150,000 to 200,000 clones in the sample; approximately 80% occur only once, and around 5% lies in the top ten. CDR1 SGHRS and CDR2 YFSETQ come from the germline V gene. After removal of 1 base from V and 4 bases from J, the junction contained 1 base not matched to a gene. This CDR3 has 15 residues. The sequence came from a man aged 70 or older who had been exposed to COVID-19. Sequencing used PBMCs or T cells enriched from blood (not recorded which). The chain carries TRBV5-1 and TRBJ2-3, with TRBD2 matching over 12 bases. DNA for the CDR3: TGCGCCAGCAGCTTGCGGACTAGCGGGGCAGATACGCAGTATTTT. Translating it yields CASSLRTSGADTQYF.